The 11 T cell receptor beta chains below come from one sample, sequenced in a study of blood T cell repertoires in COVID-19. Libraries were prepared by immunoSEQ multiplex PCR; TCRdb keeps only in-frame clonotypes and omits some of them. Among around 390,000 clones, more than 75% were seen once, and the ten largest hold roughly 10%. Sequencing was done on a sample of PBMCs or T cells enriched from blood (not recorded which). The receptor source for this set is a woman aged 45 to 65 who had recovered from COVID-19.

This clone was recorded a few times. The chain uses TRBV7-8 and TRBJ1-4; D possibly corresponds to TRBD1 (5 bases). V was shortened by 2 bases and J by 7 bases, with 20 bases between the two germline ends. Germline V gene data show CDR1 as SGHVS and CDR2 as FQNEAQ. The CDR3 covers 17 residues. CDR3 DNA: TGTGCCAGCAGCTTAATCACGGGGGGAGGATTCAGTGAAAAACTGTTTTTT. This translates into CASSLITGGGFSEKLFF.

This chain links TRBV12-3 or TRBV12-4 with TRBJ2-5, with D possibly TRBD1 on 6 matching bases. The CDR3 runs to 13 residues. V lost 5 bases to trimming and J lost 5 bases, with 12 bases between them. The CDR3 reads CASSQGQRETQYF. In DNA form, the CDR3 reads TGTGCCAGCAGTCAAGGACAGAGGGAGACCCAGTACTTC.

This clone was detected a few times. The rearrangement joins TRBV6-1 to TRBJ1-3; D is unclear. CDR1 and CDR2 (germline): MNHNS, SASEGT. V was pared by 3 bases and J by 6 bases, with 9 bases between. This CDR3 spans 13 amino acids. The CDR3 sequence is CASSESGVNTIYF. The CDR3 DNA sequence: TGTGCCAGCAGTGAGTCCGGGGTAAACACCATATATTTT.

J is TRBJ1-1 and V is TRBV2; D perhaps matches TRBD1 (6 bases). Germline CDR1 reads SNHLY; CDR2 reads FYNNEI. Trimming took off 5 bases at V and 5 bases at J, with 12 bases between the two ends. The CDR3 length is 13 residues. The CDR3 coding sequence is TGTGCCAGCAGTTACAGGGAGAGGACTGAAGCTTTCTTT. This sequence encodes CASSYRERTEAFF.

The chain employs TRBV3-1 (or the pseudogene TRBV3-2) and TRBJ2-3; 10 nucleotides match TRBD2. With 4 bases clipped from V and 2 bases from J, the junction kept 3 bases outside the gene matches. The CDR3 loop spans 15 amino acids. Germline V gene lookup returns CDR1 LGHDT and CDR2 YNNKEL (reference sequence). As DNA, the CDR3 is TGTGCCAGCAGCCCGGGACTAGCGAACACAGATACGCAGTATTTT. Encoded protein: CASSPGLANTDTQYF.

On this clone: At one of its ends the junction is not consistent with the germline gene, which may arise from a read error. In nucleotides, the CDR3 is TGTGCCAGCGGTTTGCGGGACAGAGAATACAATGAGCAGTTCTTC. It yields the protein CASGLRDREYNEQFF. The chain joins TRBV28 to TRBJ2-1, with D perhaps TRBD1 (7 bases). The germline CDR1 and CDR2 sequences are MDHEN and SYDVKM. This CDR3 region has 15 residues.

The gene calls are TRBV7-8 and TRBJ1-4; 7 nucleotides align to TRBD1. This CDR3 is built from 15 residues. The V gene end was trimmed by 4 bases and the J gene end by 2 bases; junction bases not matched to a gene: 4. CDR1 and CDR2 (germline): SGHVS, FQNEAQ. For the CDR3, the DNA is TGTGCCAGCAGCTATCAGACAGGGACTAATGAAAAACTGTTTTTT. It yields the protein CASSYQTGTNEKLFF.

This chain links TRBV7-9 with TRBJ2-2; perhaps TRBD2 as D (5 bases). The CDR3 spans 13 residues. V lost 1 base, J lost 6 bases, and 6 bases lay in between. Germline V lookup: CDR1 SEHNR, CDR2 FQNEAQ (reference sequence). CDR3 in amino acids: CASSLGGSGELFF. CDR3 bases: TGTGCCAGCAGCTTAGGAGGGTCCGGGGAGCTGTTTTTT.

The CDR3 DNA follows: TGTGCCAGCACCTTACAGGGGGCGATGAACACTGAAGCTTTCTTT. This sequence encodes CASTLQGAMNTEAFF. The J gene is TRBJ1-1, the V gene TRBV2; 9 bases match TRBD1. This CDR3 contains 15 residues. The germline V gene has CDR1 SNHLY and CDR2 FYNNEI. J lost 0 bases, V lost 7 bases, and 6 bases had no gene match.

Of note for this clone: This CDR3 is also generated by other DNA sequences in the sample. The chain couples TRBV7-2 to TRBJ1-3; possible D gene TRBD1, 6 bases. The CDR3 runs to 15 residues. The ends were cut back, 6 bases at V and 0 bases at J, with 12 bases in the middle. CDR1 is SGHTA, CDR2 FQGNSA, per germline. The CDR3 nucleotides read TGTGCCAGCAGTACGGACAGTAGCTCTGGAAACACCATATATTTT. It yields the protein CASSTDSSSGNTIYF.

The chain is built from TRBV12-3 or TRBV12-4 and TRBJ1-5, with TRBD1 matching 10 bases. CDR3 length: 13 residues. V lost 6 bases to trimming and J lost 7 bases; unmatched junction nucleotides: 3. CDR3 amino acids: CASSGQGGQPQHF. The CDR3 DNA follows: TGTGCCAGCAGCGGACAGGGGGGCCAGCCCCAGCATTTT.